This TCR beta chain was found in a study of T cell responses to AZD1222 COVID-19 vaccine. Some clones are missing from TCRdb's copy, which holds only in-frame ones; the method was immunoSEQ multiplex PCR. The repertoire has 150,000 or so clones, around nine tenths of them found once; the top ten carry approximately 1.5%. With 0 bases removed from V and 8 bases from J, the gap between germline ends came to 16 bases. The CDR3 spans 15 residues. CDR1 SGHDN and CDR2 FVKESK come from the germline V gene. The sample here was peripheral blood, taken on day 0 of AZD1222 vaccination. This TCR was recovered from an adult in good health. The chain joins TRBV14 to TRBJ1-2; the D gene is possibly TRBD1 (6 bases). The CDR3 DNA reads TGTGCCAGCAGCCAAGATCTCCCAGGGGCGGCAGGCTACACCTTC. As protein: CASSQDLPGAAGYTF.